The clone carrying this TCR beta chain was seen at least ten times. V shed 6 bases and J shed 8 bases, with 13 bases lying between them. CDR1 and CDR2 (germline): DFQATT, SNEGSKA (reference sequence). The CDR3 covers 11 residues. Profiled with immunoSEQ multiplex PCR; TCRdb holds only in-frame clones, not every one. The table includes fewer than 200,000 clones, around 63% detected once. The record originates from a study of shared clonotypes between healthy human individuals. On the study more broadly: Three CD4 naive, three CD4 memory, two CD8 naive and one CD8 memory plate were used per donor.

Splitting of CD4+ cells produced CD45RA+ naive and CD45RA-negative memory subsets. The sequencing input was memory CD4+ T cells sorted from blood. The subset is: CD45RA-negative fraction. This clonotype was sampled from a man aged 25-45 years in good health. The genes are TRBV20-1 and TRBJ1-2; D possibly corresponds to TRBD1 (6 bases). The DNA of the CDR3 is TGCAGTGCAAGAAGGACAGAGGGCTACACCTTC. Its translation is CSARRTEGYTF.